These 14 T cell receptor beta chains share one sample of origin, sequenced in a study of CD8 T cells in ankylosing spondylitis. TCRdb used MiXCR to reprocess the 5' RACE reads, holding one entry per CDR3 protein. The repertoire consists of under 200,000 distinct CDR3 sequences, with roughly 10% occurring once and the leading ten covering 25% to 30%. Sequencing used blood, either unsorted or a sorted T cell fraction (not recorded which). The receptor set was obtained from a male donor with ankylosing spondylitis or in good health (not recorded which).

This clonotype was detected only a few times. The rearrangement joins TRBV4-1 to TRBJ1-2; D is perhaps TRBD1 (5 bases). This CDR3 is 15 amino acids long. CDR1 MGHRA and CDR2 YSYEKL come from the germline V gene. V lost 3 bases to trimming and J lost 2 bases, with 13 bases between them. The DNA for the CDR3 is TGCGCCAGCAGCCAGGACCAGGGAATAAACTATGGCTACACCTTC. It specifies CASSQDQGINYGYTF.

This clonotype was counted a few times. The chain couples TRBV5-6 to TRBJ1-3; no clear D gene. CDR3 size: 17 residues. CDR1 is SGHDT and CDR2 is YYEEEE in the germline V gene. V was clipped by 5 bases and J by 0 bases, with 18 bases between them. The CDR3 DNA is TGTGCCAGCAGTCGCCCCGGGCGGGCTCTCTCTGGAAACACCATATATTTT. This codes for CASSRPGRALSGNTIYF. The full variable domain, its missing parts supplied by reference TRBV5-6 and TRBJ1-3, is DAGVTQSPTHLIKTRGQQVTLRCSPKSGHDTVSWYQQALGQGPQFIFQYYEEEERQRGNFPDRFSGHQFPNYSSELNVNALLLGDSALYLCASSRPGRALSGNTIYFGEGSWLTVV.

This clonotype came up many times. The V gene is TRBV12-3 or TRBV12-4, the J gene TRBJ2-2; the match to TRBD2 covers 8 bases. The junction had 3 bases not matched to a gene; V was cut back by 5 bases and J by 7 bases. The CDR3 has 13 amino acids. CDR3 DNA sequence: TGTGCCAGCAGTACCCTAGCGGGCGGGGAGCTGTTTTTT. Translation: CASSTLAGGELFF.

The J gene is TRBJ1-5, the V gene TRBV5-1; D is unclear. V lost 4 bases to trimming and J lost 0 bases, with 11 bases between them. This CDR3 has 15 amino acids. The germline V gene has CDR1 SGHRS and CDR2 YFSETQ. CDR3 DNA: TGCGCCAGCAGCCCCCTAGGTAATAGCAATCAGCCCCAGCATTTT. Translation: CASSPLGNSNQPQHF.

Concerning this clonotype: This could be a read error, since a much larger clone is one nucleotide away. This rearrangement joins TRBV20-1 to TRBJ1-5; no clear D. The V gene's germline CDR1 is DFQATT and CDR2 SNEGSKA (reference sequence). This CDR3 is 12 amino acids long. Trimming shortened V by 7 bases and J by 4 bases, and 11 bases separated the two germline ends. The CDR3: CSVRWGNQPQHF. The CDR3, as DNA: TGCAGTGTTAGGTGGGGTAATCAGCCCCAGCATTTT.

This clonotype was recorded at least ten times. The genes are TRBV10-2 and TRBJ1-6; D is uncertain. CDR1 and CDR2 from the germline V gene are WSHSY and SAAADI. CDR3 length equals 13 residues. With 9 bases removed from V and 4 bases from J, the gap between germline ends came to 10 bases. CDR3 residues: CASGEEYNSPLHF. Written as DNA, the CDR3 is TGCGCCAGTGGAGAGGAGTATAATTCACCCCTCCACTTT.

The chain is built from TRBV20-1 and TRBJ2-7; 14 bases align to TRBD2. With V trimmed by 3 bases and J by 4 bases, 8 bases remained unmatched. CDR1 and CDR2 (germline): DFQATT, SNEGSKA (reference sequence). The CDR3 runs to 16 residues. CDR3 region: CSASPGTSGSLYEQYF. The DNA for the CDR3 is TGCAGTGCTAGCCCCGGGACTAGCGGGAGTCTGTACGAGCAGTACTTC.

This clonotype was observed at least ten times. The CDR3 spells CASSFGGTGNTIYF. DNA for the CDR3: TGTGCCAGCAGTTTCGGTGGAACTGGAAACACCATATATTTT. The chain is built from TRBV27 and TRBJ1-3, with unresolved D. Trimming removed 3 bases at V and 2 bases at J, with 8 bases between. The CDR3 spans 14 residues. CDR1 MNHEY and CDR2 SMNVEV come from the germline V gene (reference sequence).

This clonotype appeared many times. The chain couples TRBV5-1 to TRBJ2-5; D ambiguous. With 2 bases removed from V and 5 bases from J, the gap between germline ends came to 22 bases. Germline assignment: CDR1 SGHRS and CDR2 YFSETQ. CDR3 length: 17 amino acids. CDR3 nucleotide sequence: TGCGCCAGCAGCTTCGGTCGGCGGATCCCCCAGGACGAGACCCAGTACTTC. It is translated as CASSFGRRIPQDETQYF.

This clonotype was detected ten times or more. The chain uses TRBV12-3 or TRBV12-4 and TRBJ2-3, with TRBD2 matching 9 bases. This CDR3 contains 16 residues. The V gene end was trimmed by 6 bases and the J gene end by 4 bases; junction bases not matched to a gene: 11. CDR3 sequence reads: CASSRLVAGDADTQYF. DNA of the CDR3: TGTGCCAGCAGCCGGTTGGTAGCGGGAGACGCAGATACGCAGTATTTT.

Only a few counts were recorded for this clonotype. V usage is TRBV19 and J usage is TRBJ2-3; TRBD2 agrees at 7 bases. The CDR3 consists of 15 residues. The V gene's germline CDR1 is LNHDA and CDR2 SQIVND (reference sequence). V was clipped by 3 bases and J by 0 bases; unmatched bases: 3. As DNA, the CDR3 is TGTGCCAGTAGTATTCCAGCGGGGAGCACAGATACGCAGTATTTT. The encoded protein is CASSIPAGSTDTQYF. The full variable domain, in which reference TRBV19 and TRBJ2-3 provide the parts outside the CDR3, is DGGITQSPKYLFRKEGQNVTLSCEQNLNHDAMYWYRQDPGQGLRLIYYSQIVNDFQKGDIAEGYSVSREKKESFPLTVTSAQKNPTAFYLCASSIPAGSTDTQYFGPGTRLTVL.

Concerning this clonotype: Since a much larger clone is just one base distant, this may be a read error. J is TRBJ2-7 and V is TRBV20-1; D might be TRBD2 (5 bases). The CDR3 length is 14 residues. Germline values: CDR1 DFQATT, CDR2 SNEGSKA (reference sequence). In DNA, the CDR3 is TGCGGTGCTAGAGAAGTTGCGGTCACGGGGGAGCAGTACTTC. Protein product: CGAREVAVTGEQYF.

Only a few counts were recorded for this clonotype. The rearrangement links TRBV28 to TRBJ2-7; TRBD1 aligns across 7 bases. The CDR3 runs 14 residues. The V gene end was trimmed by 6 bases and the J gene end by 1 base; junction bases not matched to a gene: 6. Germline CDR1 MDHEN, CDR2 SYDVKM. The CDR3 DNA follows: TGTGCCAGCAGGGGGGACAGAGGATCCTACGAGCAGTACTTC. Amino acids: CASRGDRGSYEQYF.

This clonotype was seen more than once but under ten times. The genes are TRBV2 and TRBJ2-2; a possible D gene is TRBD1 (6 bases). There are 14 residues in the CDR3. CDR1 is SNHLY and CDR2 is FYNNEI in the germline V gene. Trimming took 8 bases from V and 0 from J, leaving 10 bases between them. The CDR3 sequence: CASGAGANTGELFF. The CDR3 coding sequence is TGTGCCAGCGGAGCAGGGGCGAACACCGGGGAGCTGTTTTTT.